This T cell receptor (beta chain) is drawn from a study of blood T cell repertoires in COVID-19. V was trimmed by 4 bases and J by 6 bases, leaving 15 bases between them. The CDR3 has 14 amino acids. From germline, CDR1 is SGHTA and CDR2 FQGNSA. Using immunoSEQ multiplex PCR, the repertoire was profiled, and TCRdb retains in-frame clones only, with some absent. The sample includes about 76,000 clones, approximately 88% of them seen just once. The sequenced sample consisted of peripheral blood. The chain combines TRBV7-2 with TRBJ1-1; D not resolved. The TCR originated in a man between 50 and 59 years old with active COVID-19. The DNA of the CDR3 is TGTGCCAGCAGCTCCGATTGGGTCGGGGCTGAAGCTTTCTTT. It is translated as CASSSDWVGAEAFF.